The sequence of this T cell receptor beta chain was determined in a study of blood T cells in healthy people across ages. PCR was performed a second time for about 7 to 11 cycles using a sample-barcoded 5' primer and a J-beta primer mix. One entry per CDR3 protein, called by TCRdb with MiXCR from the 5' RACE reads. Of some 1,000,000 distinct CDR3 sequences in the sample, about 25% are singletons; the top ten hold 0.65% to 0.75%. The ends were cut back, 6 bases at V and 8 bases at J, with 15 bases in the middle. The germline V gene encodes CDR1 SGHAT and CDR2 FQNNGV. The CDR3 totals 13 residues. The same data also went into a second study, on T cells of mothers and their children. This second study notes: From each mother came over 10 million TCR beta CDR3 reads, and from each child came some 3.2 million. Related mother-child pairs showed slightly higher but non-significant overlap than unrelated pairs. Evidence of persistent microchimeric T cell clones was absent.

The chain recombines TRBV11-2 with TRBJ2-3; maybe TRBD1 (5 bases). This clonotype was sampled from a girl aged 2-10 years in good health. Sequenced material: blood. CDR3 sequence: CASSLQGAGTQYF. The CDR3 DNA reads as TGTGCCAGCAGTCTTCAAGGGGCAGGTACGCAGTATTTT.